Below are 29 T cell receptor beta chains sequenced from a single sample in a study of T cells in Graves' hyperthyroidism and ophthalmopathy. Researchers amplified the TCR beta CDR3 regions from RNA transcripts. The primer set for the first-round RT-PCR of the TCR CDR3 was HTBI. A single record per CDR3 protein comes from TCRdb applying MiXCR to the multiplex PCR reads. The sample lists 540,000 or so distinct CDR3 sequences, about a sixth occurring once. Sequencing was done on a sample of blood. These receptors originate from a woman aged 25 to 45 with Graves' hyperthyroidism.

This clonotype showed up just a few times. This chain joins TRBV4-1 and TRBJ2-3; 13 bases are a match to TRBD2. The junction had 10 bases not matched to a gene; V was cut back by 2 bases and J by 5 bases. Germline V gives CDR1 MGHRA, CDR2 YSYEKL. The CDR3 totals 18 residues. CDR3 nucleotides: TGCGCCAGCAGCCAACAGACCGGGACTAGCGGGATGCTAGATACGCAGTATTTT. This translates into CASSQQTGTSGMLDTQYF.

The CDR3 region has the DNA TGTGCCAGCAGGCGACAGGGGATGAATTCACCCCTCCACTTT. It yields the protein CASRRQGMNSPLHF. V is TRBV6-2 or TRBV6-3 and J is TRBJ1-6, with 8 bases that match TRBD1. Germline V CDR1 and CDR2: MNHEY, SVGEGT. V shed 6 bases and J 7 bases; nucleotides not matched to a gene: 5. The CDR3 spans 14 residues.

The genes are TRBV10-1 and TRBJ2-7; either TRBD1 or TRBD2 may supply D (5 bases each). Germline CDR1 WNHNN, CDR2 SYGVQD (reference sequence). The CDR3 contains 15 residues. V shed 6 bases and J shed 3 bases, with 18 bases lying between them. The CDR3 bases are TGCGCCAGCAGCGCCGGGACCCCCAATTACTACGAGCAGTACTTC. This sequence encodes CASSAGTPNYYEQYF.

The chain carries TRBV18 and TRBJ2-7; TRBD2 is a possible D gene (5 bases). Per the germline V gene, CDR1 is KGHSH and CDR2 is LQKENI. The CDR3 spans 13 residues. V dropped 3 bases and J dropped 2 bases, with 8 bases sitting between them. The CDR3 spells CASSPTTTYEQYF. DNA for the CDR3: TGTGCCAGCTCACCGACTACAACCTACGAGCAGTACTTC.

This clonotype was counted many times. This chain connects TRBV30 to TRBJ1-1; D is ambiguous. CDR1 and CDR2 (germline): GTSNPN, SVGIG (reference sequence). V was clipped by 4 bases and J by 4 bases, with 10 bases between them. The CDR3 has 12 amino acids. CDR3: CAWNREGTEAFF. CDR3 nucleotide sequence: TGTGCCTGGAACCGTGAGGGCACTGAAGCTTTCTTT.

This clonotype has at least ten counts. V gene TRBV28 combines with J gene TRBJ2-7; 8 bases agree with TRBD2. The V gene's germline CDR1 is MDHEN and CDR2 SYDVKM. J gave up 4 bases and V 7 bases, and 9 bases lay outside the gene matches. The CDR3 consists of 14 residues. The CDR3 DNA is TGTGCCAGCACCCCCGCCGGCGGGAGGTACGAGCAGTACTTC. Its protein is CASTPAGGRYEQYF.

Ten or more counts support this clonotype. The chain recombines TRBV7-9 with TRBJ2-7, with 7 bases aligning to TRBD1. Germline V gives CDR1 SEHNR, CDR2 FQNEAQ (reference sequence). V shed 5 bases and J 2 bases; nucleotides not matched to a gene: 9. The CDR3 is 15 amino acids. In DNA, the CDR3 is TGTGCCAGCAGCCCATGGGACAGAGGTACCTACGAGCAGTACTTC. Protein: CASSPWDRGTYEQYF.

In regard to this clonotype: As the CDR3 is not closed by the conserved phenylalanine or tryptophan, this likely results from a read error. The chain is built from TRBV18 and TRBJ1-4; 7 nucleotides line up with TRBD1. CDR1 and CDR2 from the germline V gene are KGHSH and LQKENI. Trimming took 3 bases from V and 7 from J; bases not matched to a gene: 11. CDR3 length: 16 residues. The CDR3 bases are TGTGCCAGCTCACCCTCGCGGACAGGAACGGGTGAAAAACTGTTTTCT. It translates to CASSPSRTGTGEKLFS.

This clonotype was detected a few times. The chain carries TRBV28 and TRBJ1-6; no definite D call. Per germline, CDR1 MDHEN and CDR2 SYDVKM. The V and J ends lost 2 bases and 4 bases respectively, with 6 bases between them. The CDR3 runs to 14 residues. The CDR3 DNA reads as TGTGCCAGCAGTTTAGGAGTGTATAATTCACCCCTCCACTTT. It is translated as CASSLGVYNSPLHF.

The table lists this clonotype with many counts. The gene calls are TRBV3-1 and TRBJ1-2; the D gene is possibly TRBD1 (6 bases). Germline lookup yields CDR1 LGHDT and CDR2 YNNKEL (reference sequence). V was trimmed by 0 bases and J by 2 bases, leaving 10 bases between them. The CDR3 runs to 15 residues. The DNA for the CDR3 is TGTGCCAGCAGCCAAGAGCAGGGGAGAAACTATGGCTACACCTTC. Encoded protein: CASSQEQGRNYGYTF.

This clonotype was recorded a few times. V and J are TRBV19 and TRBJ2-3; D gene ambiguous. V lost 3 bases, J lost 5 bases, and 3 bases lay in between. The CDR3 totals 11 residues. Germline V CDR1 and CDR2: LNHDA, SQIVND (reference sequence). CDR3 sequence: CASSIRDTQYF. DNA for the CDR3: TGTGCCAGTAGTATTCGAGATACGCAGTATTTT.

The chain couples TRBV15 to TRBJ2-3, with unresolved D. The CDR3 contains 13 residues. Trimming took 6 bases from V and 0 from J, leaving 7 bases between them. Germline-derived CDR1 and CDR2 are LNHNV and YYDKDF (reference sequence). CDR3 sequence: CATRTSSTDTQYF. The CDR3 DNA follows: TGTGCCACCAGGACGTCTAGCACAGATACGCAGTATTTT.

V and J are TRBV4-3 and TRBJ1-2, with a tentative D call TRBD1 (6 bases). CDR1 LGHNA and CDR2 YSLEER come from the germline V gene. This CDR3 is 15 amino acids long. Trimming removed 1 base from V and 4 bases from J, with 13 bases in between. CDR3 in DNA: TGCGCCAGCAGCCAAGTACTGAGGACAGTCTATGGCTACACCTTC. Translating gives CASSQVLRTVYGYTF.

This clonotype appeared a few times. The chain links TRBV18 to TRBJ2-4, with a tentative D call TRBD2 (5 bases). V was clipped by 0 bases and J by 5 bases, with 11 bases between them. The CDR3 runs to 15 residues. Germline V CDR1 and CDR2: KGHSH, LQKENI. This CDR3 reads CASSPPAREQNIQYF. As DNA, the CDR3 is TGTGCCAGCTCACCACCGGCCCGGGAACAAAACATTCAGTACTTC.

This clonotype was counted at least ten times. V gene TRBV27 combines with J gene TRBJ2-1; D is undetermined. The V gene's germline CDR1 is MNHEY and CDR2 SMNVEV (reference sequence). Trimming took 8 bases from V and 4 from J, leaving 9 bases between them. This CDR3 region has 12 residues. The CDR3 here is CASRRGYNEQFF. DNA of the CDR3: TGTGCCAGCCGCCGAGGATACAATGAGCAGTTCTTC.

This clonotype was seen a handful of times. The CDR3 spells CASSQPGHLISGANVLTF. As DNA, the CDR3 is TGTGCCAGCAGTCAACCGGGACACCTTATCTCTGGGGCCAACGTCCTGACTTTC. V is TRBV2 and J is TRBJ2-6; maybe TRBD1 (6 bases). This CDR3 is 18 amino acids long. Trimming shortened V by 5 bases and J by 0 bases, and 17 bases separated the two germline ends. Germline CDR1 and CDR2: SNHLY and FYNNEI.

This clonotype was observed a few times. The chain combines TRBV10-2 with TRBJ1-2, with TRBD1 as a possible D gene (6 bases). V lost 2 bases, J lost 3 bases, and 7 bases lay in between. CDR1 is WSHSY and CDR2 is SAAADI in the germline V gene. The CDR3 is 13 amino acids. The CDR3: CASSENRDYGYTF. The CDR3 coding sequence is TGCGCCAGCAGTGAGAACAGGGACTATGGCTACACCTTC.

This clonotype appeared a few times. The junction departs from the called germline gene at one end, perhaps through a read error. This chain uses TRBV11-1 with TRBJ2-7; D is unresolved. The CDR3 runs 13 residues. The germline gives CDR1 SGHAT, CDR2 FQDESV (reference sequence). The CDR3 DNA follows: TGTGCCAGCAGCTTATCGCCATCCTGCGAGCAGTACTTC. Protein sequence: CASSLSPSCEQYF. The entire variable domain, with the rest obtained from reference TRBV11-1 and TRBJ2-7, is as follows: EAEVAQSPRYKITEKSQAVAFWCDPISGHATLYWYRQILGQGPELLVQFQDESVVDDSQLPKDRFSAERLKGVDSTLKIQPAELGDSAMYLCASSLSPSCEQYFGPGTRLTVT.

This clonotype was detected many times. The chain carries TRBV7-2 and TRBJ2-5; D unresolved. The CDR3 has 13 residues. Germline loops: CDR1 SGHTA, CDR2 FQGNSA. The V end lost 3 bases, the J end lost 2 bases, and 7 bases lay between the germline ends. The chain's CDR3 is CASSFGTQETQYF. The CDR3 nucleotides are TGTGCCAGCAGCTTCGGCACGCAAGAGACCCAGTACTTC.

This clonotype was seen at least ten times. V is TRBV10-3 and J is TRBJ2-3; weak D call: TRBD2 (5 bases). The CDR3 runs to 16 residues. The germline CDR1 and CDR2 sequences are ENHRY and SYGVKD. V was clipped by 0 bases and J by 0 bases, with 10 bases between them. The CDR3 coding sequence is TGTGCCATCAGTGAGTCCGGTAGCGCTAGCACAGATACGCAGTATTTT. Residues: CAISESGSASTDTQYF.

This clonotype was counted ten times or more. The chain joins TRBV28 to TRBJ2-7; 9 bases are shared with TRBD1. The junction had 6 bases not matched to a gene; V was cut back by 6 bases and J by 6 bases. Germline CDR1 reads MDHEN; CDR2 reads SYDVKM. This CDR3 spans 13 amino acids. CDR3 nucleotide sequence: TGTGCCAGCAGGCGGACAGGGGCTAGCGAGCAGTACTTC. Translating gives CASRRTGASEQYF.

This clonotype was seen at least ten times. The chain combines TRBV3-1 with TRBJ1-2, with D possibly TRBD1 on 6 matching bases. The CDR3 is 12 amino acids. Germline V lookup: CDR1 LGHDT, CDR2 YNNKEL (reference sequence). V was shortened by 3 bases and J by 8 bases, with 10 bases between the two germline ends. CDR3 nucleotide sequence: TGTGCCAGCAGCCAGGGGGCTGGAGGCTACACCTTC. It encodes CASSQGAGGYTF.

This clonotype was detected once. The gene calls are TRBV20-1 and TRBJ2-2; D is unresolved. The germline CDR1 and CDR2 sequences are DFQATT and SNEGSKA (reference sequence). V lost 2 bases, J lost 1 base, and 8 bases lay in between. The CDR3 totals 14 residues. The CDR3 here is CSARPVVNTGELFF. DNA for the CDR3: TGCAGTGCTAGACCAGTTGTGAACACCGGGGAGCTGTTTTTT.

In its sample, this clonotype was seen many times. The chain has TRBV20-1 and TRBJ2-3, with D uncertain. V was shortened by 2 bases and J by 5 bases, with 11 bases between the two germline ends. The germline V gene encodes CDR1 DFQATT and CDR2 SNEGSKA (reference sequence). This CDR3 is built from 13 residues. The DNA of the CDR3 is TGCAGTGCTAGAAAAGATCGCGGAGATACGCAGTATTTT. Protein sequence: CSARKDRGDTQYF.

This clonotype was counted only a few times. The chain combines TRBV29-1 with TRBJ1-1; the D is unclear. The CDR3 covers 15 residues. Trimming pared 3 bases from V and 10 bases from J, leaving 24 bases between. Germline V gives CDR1 SQVTM, CDR2 ANQGSEA. The CDR3 coding sequence is TGCAGCGTTGATCCGCCATCGGGTCGGCTGGGTATAGCTTTCTTT. As protein: CSVDPPSGRLGIAFF.

The chain uses TRBV29-1 and TRBJ2-3, with TRBD2 matching over 10 bases. Germline V gene sequence: CDR1 SQVTM, CDR2 ANQGSEA. Losses at the gene ends were 3 bases for V and 5 bases for J; bases not matched to a gene: 5. The CDR3 is 14 residues long. Here the CDR3 reads CSVERLAGLDTQYF. CDR3 sequence (DNA): TGCAGCGTTGAGAGACTAGCGGGTTTAGATACGCAGTATTTT.

On this clonotype itself: One end of the junction does not line up with germline, which may come from a read error. V and J are TRBV6-2 or TRBV6-3 and TRBJ2-7, with 11 bases identical to TRBD1. The length of the CDR3 is 18 residues. Germline values: CDR1 MNHEY, CDR2 SVGEGT. CDR3 region: CASRDRDRGSPGSYERYF. The CDR3 nucleotides are TGTGCCAGCAGAGACCGGGACAGGGGGAGTCCCGGTAGCTACGAGCGGTACTTC.

Only a few counts were recorded for this clonotype. This chain connects TRBV5-6 to TRBJ1-2, with TRBD1 as a possible D gene (6 bases). This CDR3 has 15 residues. With 4 bases removed from V and 4 bases from J, the gap between germline ends came to 17 bases. Per the germline V gene, CDR1 is SGHDT and CDR2 is YYEEEE. The CDR3 protein is CASSSMSGHVYGYTF. The CDR3 DNA is TGTGCCAGCAGCAGCATGTCGGGACACGTCTATGGCTACACCTTC.

This clonotype was observed at least ten times. V and J are TRBV12-3 or TRBV12-4 and TRBJ2-3; D unclear. This CDR3 has 12 residues. Trimming cost V 3 bases and J 4 bases, with 5 bases left between them. CDR3: CASSFFADTQYF. CDR3 bases: TGTGCCAGCAGTTTTTTTGCAGATACGCAGTATTTT.